The present T cell receptor (beta chain) was sequenced within a study of blood T cell repertoires in COVID-19. Turning to the study itself: Acute and convalescent COVID-19 specimens originated in the United States, Italy and Spain.

In the authors' workflow: Estimates of nucleated cell counts were drawn from the amplification of reference gene primers. Measured with immunoSEQ multiplex PCR; TCRdb has only the in-frame clones, and not every one. Clonal size and the V and J genes are those of that table, whereas D and trimming came from the DNA. Of some 310,000 clones listed, 89% were seen once; the top ten hold almost 9.5%. Recovery meant two consecutive negative NP/OP PCR tests, professional clearance, or resolved symptoms. Germline V gives CDR1 LGHNA, CDR2 YSLEER. V lost 0 bases and J lost 2; bases outside the gene matches: 5. This CDR3 region has 16 residues.

The sequence derives from a woman in her twenties or thirties who had recovered from COVID-19. Sequencing input: PBMCs or T cells enriched from blood (not recorded which). The chain recombines TRBV4-3 with TRBJ2-5, with 8 bases aligning to TRBD2. CDR3 coding DNA: TGCGCCAGCAGCCAAGATGTGGCTAGCGGGCAAGAGACCCAGTACTTC. It yields the protein CASSQDVASGQETQYF.